The source of this T cell receptor (beta chain) is a study of T cells after yellow fever vaccination. Germline lookup yields CDR1 SEHNR and CDR2 FQNEAQ (reference sequence). The V and J ends lost 6 bases and 4 bases, in that order; junction bases with no gene match: 9. CDR3 length equals 16 residues. UMIs were added to TCR cDNA along with a universal primer site when it was made by 5'RACE template switching. From the 5' RACE reads, TCRdb called clonotypes with MiXCR, one entry per CDR3 protein. The table shows approximately 300,000 distinct CDR3 sequences, with approximately 11% occurring only once. Study results and caveats: Highly abundant clonotypes carried over from the bulk population could end up in FACS-sorted repertoires as contaminants. A weaker secondary response peaked on day 5, the primary on day 15.

Points on this clonotype: As yet, its antigen is unknown.

The sample in question was CD4+ T cells sorted from PBMCs, obtained 45 days after the yellow fever booster vaccination. The V gene is TRBV7-9, the J gene TRBJ1-5; the match to TRBD1 covers 10 bases. The TCR originated in a young man who received the YFV17D yellow fever vaccine. The CDR3 nucleotides read TGTGCCAGCAGTCGACAGGGGGCGGGGGGTAATCAGCCCCAGCATTTT. This codes for CASSRQGAGGNQPQHF. Full variable domain (rest looked up from reference TRBV7-9 and TRBJ1-5): DTGVSQNPRHKITKRGQNVTFRCDPISEHNRLYWYRQTLGQGPEFLTYFQNEAQLEKSRLLSDRFSAERPKGSFSTLEIQRTEQGDSAMYLCASSRQGAGGNQPQHFGDGTRLSIL.